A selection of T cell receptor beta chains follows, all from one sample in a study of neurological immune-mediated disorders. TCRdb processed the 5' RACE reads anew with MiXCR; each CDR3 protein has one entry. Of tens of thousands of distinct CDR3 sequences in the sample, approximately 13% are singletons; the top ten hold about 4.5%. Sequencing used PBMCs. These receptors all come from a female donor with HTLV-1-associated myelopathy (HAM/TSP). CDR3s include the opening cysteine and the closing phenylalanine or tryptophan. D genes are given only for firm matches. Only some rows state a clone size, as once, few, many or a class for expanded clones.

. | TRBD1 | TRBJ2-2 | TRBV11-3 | CASRQTGSGELFF | TGTGCCAGCAGACAGACAGGGTCCGGGGAGCTGTTTTTT
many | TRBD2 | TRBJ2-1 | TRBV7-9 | CASSLAYSGTSRLFF | TGTGCCAGCAGCTTAGCCTATTCCGGGACTAGCCGTCTGTTCTTC
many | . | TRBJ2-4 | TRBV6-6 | CASTKMGTVDGNIQYF | TGTGCCAGCACCAAAATGGGGACCGTTGACGGGAACATTCAGTACTTC
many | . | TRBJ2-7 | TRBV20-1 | CSASIRVAGNYYEQYF | TGCAGTGCTAGTATTAGAGTGGCGGGGAACTACTACGAGCAGTACTTC
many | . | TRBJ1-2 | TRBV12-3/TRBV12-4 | CASSQTRTIPGYTF | TGTGCCAGCAGCCAGACCCGGACAATTCCTGGCTACACCTTC
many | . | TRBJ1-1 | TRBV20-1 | CSARTGSTEAFF | TGCAGTGCTAGAACAGGGTCCACTGAAGCTTTCTTT
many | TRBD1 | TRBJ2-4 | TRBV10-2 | CASTEYRTGVAKNIQYF | TGCGCCAGTACCGAGTACCGGACAGGAGTAGCCAAAAACATTCAGTACTTC
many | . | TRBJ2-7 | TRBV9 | CASSASLARTYEQYF | TGTGCCAGCAGCGCTTCGCTAGCGAGAACCTACGAGCAGTACTTC
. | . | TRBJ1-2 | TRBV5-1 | CASSLVETRGSWNGYTF | TGCGCCAGCAGCTTGGTAGAAACAAGGGGGAGTTGGAATGGCTACACCTTC
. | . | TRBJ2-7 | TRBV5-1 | CASSSPQPGESEHFF | TGCGCCAGCAGCTCCCCCCAGCCGGGGGAAAGTGAGCATTTCTTT
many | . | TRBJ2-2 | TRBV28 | CASRKQGTGELFF | TGTGCCAGCAGAAAACAGGGAACCGGGGAGCTGTTTTTT
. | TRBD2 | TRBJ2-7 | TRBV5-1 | CASSRTSGIRSSSYEQYF | TGCGCCAGCAGTCGGACTAGCGGAATCCGTTCGAGCTCCTACGAGCAGTACTTC
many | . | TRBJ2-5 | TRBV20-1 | CSARAGAVRETQYF | TGCAGTGCTAGAGCCGGGGCAGTTCGAGAGACCCAGTACTTC
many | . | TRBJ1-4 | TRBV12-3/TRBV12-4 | CASSFGLSATNEKLFF | TGTGCCAGCAGTTTTGGGTTATCAGCAACTAATGAAAAACTGTTTTTT
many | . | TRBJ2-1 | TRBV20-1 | CSARDGWSEQFF | TGCAGTGCTAGAGACGGTTGGAGCGAGCAGTTCTTC
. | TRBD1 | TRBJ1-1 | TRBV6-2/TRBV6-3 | CASSYSGTGVTEAFF | TGTGCCAGCAGTTACTCAGGGACAGGGGTAACTGAAGCTTTCTTT
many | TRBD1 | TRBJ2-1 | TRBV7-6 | CASSFETGFYNEQFF | TGTGCCAGCAGCTTTGAGACAGGGTTCTACAATGAGCAGTTCTTC